This T cell receptor (beta chain) appears in the sequencing data of a study of shared clonotypes between healthy human individuals. About this clone itself: With only one base between it and a far larger clone, this is likely a read error.

There are 16 residues in the CDR3. V lost 7 bases and J lost 4; bases outside the gene matches: 13. The V gene's germline CDR1 is MDHEN and CDR2 SYDVKM. An even split of each subset's genomic DNA across several immunoSEQ plates was performed. The sequencing of unsorted PBMC DNA took place on ten immunoSEQ deep assay plates. Clones were read by immunoSEQ multiplex PCR, and TCRdb kept only the in-frame ones, dropping some. There are some 490,000 clones in the sample; approximately 84% occur only once, and roughly 12% lies in the top ten. Sequenced: PBMCs. This receptor was obtained from a woman aged 40-49 years in good health. Some clones in this sample may be carry-over from other donors' samples. The rearrangement links TRBV28 to TRBJ2-7, with 10 bases identical to TRBD1. CDR3 bases: TGTGCCAGCAAAAGATCCGGGACAGGGGTCTTATACGAGCAGTACTTC. Its protein is CASKRSGTGVLYEQYF.